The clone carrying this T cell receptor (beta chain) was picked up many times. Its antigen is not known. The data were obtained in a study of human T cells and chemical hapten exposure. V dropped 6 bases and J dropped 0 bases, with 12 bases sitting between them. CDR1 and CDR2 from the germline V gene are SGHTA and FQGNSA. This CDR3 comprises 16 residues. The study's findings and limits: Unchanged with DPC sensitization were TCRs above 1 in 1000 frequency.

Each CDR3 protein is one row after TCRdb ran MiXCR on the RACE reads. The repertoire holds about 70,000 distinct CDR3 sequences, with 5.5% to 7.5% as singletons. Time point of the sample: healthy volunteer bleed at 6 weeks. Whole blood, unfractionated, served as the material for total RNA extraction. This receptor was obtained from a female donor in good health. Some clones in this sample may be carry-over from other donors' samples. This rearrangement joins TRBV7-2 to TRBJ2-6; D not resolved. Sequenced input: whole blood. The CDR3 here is CASRHNSDSGANVLTF. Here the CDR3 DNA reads TGTGCCAGCAGACACAACTCCGACTCTGGGGCCAACGTCCTGACTTTC. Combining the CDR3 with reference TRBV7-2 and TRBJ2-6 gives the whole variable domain GAGVSQSPSNKVTEKGKDVELRCDPISGHTALYWYRQSLGQGLEFLIYFQGNSAPDKSGLPSDRFSAERTGGSVSTLTIQRTQQEDSAVYLCASRHNSDSGANVLTFGAGSRLTVL.